A single sample is the source of the 2 T cell receptor beta chains below, sequenced in a study of T cells in Graves' hyperthyroidism and ophthalmopathy. The CDR3 regions of TCR beta were amplified from RNA transcripts. An initial round of RT-PCR targeting the TCR CDR3 relied on the HTBI primer set. A single record per CDR3 protein comes from TCRdb applying MiXCR to the multiplex PCR reads. The sample shows 550,000 to 600,000 distinct CDR3 sequences, over 15% of them seen only once. Material for sequencing was blood. Receptors originate from a woman aged 18-29 years with Graves' hyperthyroidism.

The chain has TRBV24-1 and TRBJ2-1, with 12 positions matching TRBD2. V was pared by 4 bases and J by 5 bases, with 2 bases of the junction left unmatched. From germline, CDR1 is KGHDR and CDR2 SFDVKD. The CDR3 length is 15 residues. In DNA form, the CDR3 reads TGTGCCACCAGTGAAACTAGCGGGGGGAACAATGAGCAGTTCTTC. It codes for CATSETSGGNNEQFF.

This clonotype was counted a few times. The chain is built from TRBV7-3 and TRBJ2-1; D gene unclear. V was trimmed by 1 base and J by 0 bases, leaving 7 bases between them. Germline V gene data show CDR1 as SGHTA and CDR2 as FQGTGA. The CDR3 consists of 15 residues. In DNA form, the CDR3 reads TGTGCCAGCAGCTTAAACCGAATCTCCTACAATGAGCAGTTCTTC. The encoded protein is CASSLNRISYNEQFF.